This T cell receptor beta chain appears in the sequencing data of a study of T-cell reconstitution after alpha-beta-depleted transplantation in children. Concerning this clonotype itself: As yet, its antigen is unknown.

General study results and limits: T-cell counts and diversity at one year post-transplant came mainly from newly produced T cells. Expanded graft clones, several hundred of them, were reportedly the source of alpha-beta T cells about two months after transplant. Surviving thymic progenitors and recipient T cells were the source of high TCRbeta diversity at day 60 in some patients.

Deletions cut 5 bases from V and 3 bases from J, with 15 bases between. The germline gives CDR1 SGHTA, CDR2 FQGNSA. This CDR3 has 15 amino acids. As it was prepared, the TCRbeta library received unique molecular identifiers. TCRdb re-derived calls from the PCR reads in MiXCR, one entry per CDR3 protein. The table lists fewer than 1 million distinct CDR3 sequences, approximately 15% of them singletons, with approximately 5% in the top ten. This chain links TRBV7-2 with TRBJ2-3; D is unresolved. This TCR derives from a male patient younger than 18 who had a stem cell transplant for acute lymphoblastic leukemia, so the T cells may come from the graft donor. Sequencing was performed on PBMCs, mostly from graft donor cells, taken 360 days after TCRalphabeta/CD19-depleted stem cell transplant. The CDR3 loop is CASSPKNPETDTQYF. CDR3 bases: TGTGCCAGCAGCCCCAAAAACCCGGAAACAGATACGCAGTATTTT.